This entry is about one T cell receptor (beta chain). The target antigen is unknown. These data originate in a study of tissue T cells after allogeneic stem cell transplantation. Study observations and caveats: Few T cell clones were shared across patients, but motif clusters showed tissue-specific shared signatures.

CDR1 and CDR2 (germline): SGHTA, FQGTGA. This CDR3 comprises 14 residues. Trimming took 5 bases from V and 5 from J; bases not matched to a gene: 4. The method was immunoSEQ multiplex PCR; TCRdb's version includes in-frame clones alone and lacks a portion of them. Altogether about 24,000 clones are present, around 70% being singletons, with the ten largest covering 6% to 8.5%. The sequencing used tissue from the ileum, collected at autopsy. The J gene is TRBJ2-1, the V gene TRBV7-3, with TRBD2 identical over 9 bases. This clonotype was sampled from a female donor over 55 with lung cancer. The CDR3 sequence: CASSTQRGDNEQFF. CDR3 DNA sequence: TGTGCCAGCAGCACCCAGCGGGGGGACAATGAGCAGTTCTTC.